This TCR beta chain originates from a study of patients and donors after allogeneic stem cell transplantation. Each CDR3 protein is one row after TCRdb ran MiXCR on the RT-PCR reads. This table has roughly 140,000 distinct CDR3 sequences, about a third appearing once. Only a few counts were recorded for this clonotype. CDR3 length: 13 amino acids. The germline gives CDR1 MGHDK, CDR2 SYGVNS. With 4 bases removed from V and 8 bases from J, the gap between germline ends came to 14 bases. The chain carries TRBV25-1 and TRBJ1-1, with D perhaps matching TRBD1 (5 bases). This TCR was sampled from a human donor who was either an allogeneic HSCT recipient or a stem cell or donor lymphocyte infusion donor (not recorded which). It is not recorded whose cells these are; they may come from a transplant donor. Material: blood, either unsorted or a sorted T cell fraction (not recorded which). This CDR3 is CASSVTAWGEAFF. In DNA, the CDR3 is TGTGCCAGCAGTGTAACCGCTTGGGGGGAAGCTTTCTTT.